This TCR beta chain stems from a study of T cell responses to AZD1222 COVID-19 vaccine. Regarding the study as a whole: Recipients of two AZD1222 doses showed rising Spike-specific TCR breadth and depth. Reports say nearly half of spike-specific TCRs go after unmutated variant regions. A mostly white British donor set with more females was recruited, and clonal diversity was possibly underestimated. Spike regions recognized by vaccine-associated CD4 TCRs spanned the protein, led by 160-218 and 743-854.

Points on this clone: The antigen is not known.

V was clipped by 0 bases and J by 0 bases, with 6 bases between them. Germline V gene sequence: CDR1 SGHTA, CDR2 FQGTGA. This CDR3 is 15 amino acids long. TCRdb's table, derived via immunoSEQ multiplex PCR, lists solely in-frame clones and lacks some. The sample has approximately 150,000 clones, roughly 90% seen once; the top ten hold 1.6%. This chain joins TRBV7-3 and TRBJ2-1, with unresolved D. Specimen: peripheral blood, collected on day 0 of AZD1222 vaccination. This TCR came from an adult in good health. DNA for the CDR3: TGTGCCAGCAGCTTAACCAACGGCTCCTACAATGAGCAGTTCTTC. It is translated as CASSLTNGSYNEQFF.